This TCR beta chain was identified during a study of CD8+ T cells in alopecia areata. Germline V gene lookup returns CDR1 MNHEY and CDR2 SVGAGI. Trimming at V came to 2 bases and at J to 4 bases, leaving 11 bases not matched to a gene. The CDR3 consists of 16 residues. In each case, RNA was isolated and then reverse transcribed into cDNA as the sequencing template. Sequencing was performed with immunoSEQ multiplex PCR; in TCRdb, only in-frame clones are kept and a portion is missing. Found here are 150,000 to 200,000 clones, about three fifths of them singletons; the top ten hold approximately 4.3%. This chain uses TRBV6-5 with TRBJ2-7; 7 nucleotides agree with TRBD2. What was sequenced was CD4+ T cells sorted from blood. The source is a human donor in good health. The CDR3 bases are TGTGCCAGCAGTTACCGTCGGTCTAGCGGCTATTACGAGCAGTACTTC. Its protein product is CASSYRRSSGYYEQYF.